These 6 T cell receptor beta chains originate from one sample sequenced in a study of T cell responses to AZD1222 COVID-19 vaccine. The repertoire was sequenced with immunoSEQ multiplex PCR; TCRdb's copy has only in-frame clones and lacks some. The table lists 90,000 to 130,000 clones, roughly 90% of them singletons. The input for sequencing was peripheral blood, taken 28 days after the second AZD1222 dose. The receptors shown here come from an adult who received the AZD1222 COVID-19 vaccine.

This chain connects TRBV5-6 to TRBJ2-1, with TRBD2 identical over 12 bases. J was trimmed by 7 bases and V by 2 bases; bases with no gene match: 4. Germline V gene data show CDR1 as SGHDT and CDR2 as YYEEEE. CDR3 length: 15 residues. This chain's CDR3 is CASSFLTSGSNEQFF. CDR3 DNA: TGTGCCAGCAGCTTCCTGACTAGCGGGAGTAATGAGCAGTTCTTC. Full variable domain (missing parts from reference TRBV5-6 and TRBJ2-1): DAGVTQSPTHLIKTRGQQVTLRCSPKSGHDTVSWYQQALGQGPQFIFQYYEEEERQRGNFPDRFSGHQFPNYSSELNVNALLLGDSALYLCASSFLTSGSNEQFFGPGTRLTVL.

The chain recombines TRBV7-2 with TRBJ1-2; tentatively, D is TRBD1 (5 bases). The CDR3 is 16 amino acids. Germline V CDR1 and CDR2: SGHTA, FQGNSA. V lost 4 bases to trimming and J lost 8 bases, with 23 bases between them. The CDR3, as DNA: TGTGCCAGCAGCTCGGGACGGCGGTTGGCGTTGGTAGGCTACACCTTC. Its translation is CASSSGRRLALVGYTF.

The V and J genes are TRBV5-1 and TRBJ1-3; D is uncertain. The CDR3 runs 15 residues. V was pared by 0 bases and J by 3 bases, with 10 bases between. Germline V lookup: CDR1 SGHRS, CDR2 YFSETQ. The CDR3 region has the DNA TGCGCCAGCAGCTTGGTATCCGGGGATGGAAACACCATATATTTT. Amino acid sequence: CASSLVSGDGNTIYF.

The chain recombines TRBV19 with TRBJ1-1; 9 bases are a match to TRBD1. J lost 10 bases, V lost 6 bases, and 6 bases had no gene match. Looked up from germline, CDR1 is LNHDA and CDR2 is SQIVND (reference sequence). The CDR3 runs to 12 residues. CDR3: CASRSQGASAFF. DNA for the CDR3: TGTGCCAGTAGGTCACAGGGGGCTTCAGCTTTCTTT.

This clone was observed a single time. The rearrangement links TRBV27 to TRBJ1-6; no clear D gene. Trimming pared 4 bases from V and 0 bases from J, leaving 4 bases between. The CDR3 consists of 14 residues. CDR1 is MNHEY and CDR2 is SMNVEV in the germline V gene (reference sequence). The CDR3: CASSSRSYNSPLHF. CDR3 bases: TGTGCCAGCAGTTCCCGCTCCTATAATTCACCCCTCCACTTT.

The chain employs TRBV6-5 and TRBJ1-3; D is unclear. The CDR3 has 14 amino acids. V was shortened by 4 bases and J by 0 bases, with 7 bases between the two germline ends. Germline assignment: CDR1 MNHEY and CDR2 SVGAGI. The chain's CDR3 is CASSSGLSGNTIYF. CDR3 nucleotide sequence: TGTGCCAGCAGTTCGGGCCTCTCTGGAAACACCATATATTTT.